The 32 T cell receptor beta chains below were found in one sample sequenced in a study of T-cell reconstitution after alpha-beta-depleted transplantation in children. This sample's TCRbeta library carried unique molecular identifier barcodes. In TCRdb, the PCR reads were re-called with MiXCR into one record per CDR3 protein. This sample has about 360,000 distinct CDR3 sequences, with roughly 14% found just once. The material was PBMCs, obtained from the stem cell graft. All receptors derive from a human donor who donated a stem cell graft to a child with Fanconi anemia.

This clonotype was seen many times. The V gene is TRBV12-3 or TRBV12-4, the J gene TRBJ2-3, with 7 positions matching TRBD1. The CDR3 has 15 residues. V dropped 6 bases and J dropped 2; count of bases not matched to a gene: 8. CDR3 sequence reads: CASSPGQASTDTQYF. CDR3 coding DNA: TGTGCCAGCAGCCCAGGACAGGCCTCCACAGATACGCAGTATTTT.

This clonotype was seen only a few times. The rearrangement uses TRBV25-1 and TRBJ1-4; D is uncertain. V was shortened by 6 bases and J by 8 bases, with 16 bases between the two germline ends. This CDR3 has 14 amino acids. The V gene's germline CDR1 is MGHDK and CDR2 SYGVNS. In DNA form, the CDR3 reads TGTGCCAGCAGCCCGGTCGGCTTTGTGGAAAAACTGTTTTTT. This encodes CASSPVGFVEKLFF.

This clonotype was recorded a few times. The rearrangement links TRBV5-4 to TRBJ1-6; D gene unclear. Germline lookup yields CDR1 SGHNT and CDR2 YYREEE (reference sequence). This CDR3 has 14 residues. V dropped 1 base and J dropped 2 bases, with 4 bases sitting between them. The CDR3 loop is CASSLRPYNSPLHF. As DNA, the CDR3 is TGTGCCAGCAGCTTGCGCCCCTATAATTCACCCCTCCACTTT. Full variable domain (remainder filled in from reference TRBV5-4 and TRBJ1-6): ETGVTQSPTHLIKTRGQQVTLRCSSQSGHNTVSWYQQALGQGPQFIFQYYREEENGRGNFPPRFSGLQFPNYSSELNVNALELDDSALYLCASSLRPYNSPLHFGNGTRLTVT.

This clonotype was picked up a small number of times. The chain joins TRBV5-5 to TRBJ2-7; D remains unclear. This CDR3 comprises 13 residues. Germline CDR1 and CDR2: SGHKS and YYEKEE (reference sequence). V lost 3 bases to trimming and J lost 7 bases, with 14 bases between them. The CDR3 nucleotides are TGTGCCAGCAGCTGGGTAACATCTGGGGAGCAGTACGTC. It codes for CASSWVTSGEQYV.

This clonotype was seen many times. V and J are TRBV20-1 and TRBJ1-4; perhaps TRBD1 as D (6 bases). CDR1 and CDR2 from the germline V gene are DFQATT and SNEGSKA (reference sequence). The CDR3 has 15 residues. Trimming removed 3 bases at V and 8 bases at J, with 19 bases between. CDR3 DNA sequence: TGCAGTGCTAGTTCCGGGCGAAGGGGGTTGGAAAAACTGTTTTTT. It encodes CSASSGRRGLEKLFF.

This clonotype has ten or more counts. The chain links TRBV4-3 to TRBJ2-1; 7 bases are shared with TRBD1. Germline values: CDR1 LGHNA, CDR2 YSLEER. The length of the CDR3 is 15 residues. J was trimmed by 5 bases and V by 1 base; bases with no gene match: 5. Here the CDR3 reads CASSQGYTGDNEQFF. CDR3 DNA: TGCGCCAGCAGCCAAGGTTATACAGGGGACAATGAGCAGTTCTTC.

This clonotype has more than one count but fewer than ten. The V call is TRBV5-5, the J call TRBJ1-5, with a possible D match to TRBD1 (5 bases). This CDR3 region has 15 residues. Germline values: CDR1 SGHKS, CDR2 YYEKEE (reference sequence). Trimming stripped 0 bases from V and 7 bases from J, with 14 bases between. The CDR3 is CASSLVPRDWQPQHF. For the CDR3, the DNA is TGTGCCAGCAGCTTGGTACCCCGGGACTGGCAGCCCCAGCATTTT.

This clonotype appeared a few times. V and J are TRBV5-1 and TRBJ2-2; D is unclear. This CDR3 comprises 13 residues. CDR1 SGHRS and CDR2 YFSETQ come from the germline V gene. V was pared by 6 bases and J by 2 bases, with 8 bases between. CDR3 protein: CASNGVNTGELFF. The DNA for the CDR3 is TGCGCCAGCAATGGGGTTAACACCGGGGAGCTGTTTTTT.

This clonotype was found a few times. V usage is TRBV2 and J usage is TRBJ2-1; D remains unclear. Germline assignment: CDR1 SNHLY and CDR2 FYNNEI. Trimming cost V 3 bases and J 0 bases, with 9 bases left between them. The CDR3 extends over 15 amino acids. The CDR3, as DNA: TGTGCCAGCAGTGAGCTACAGAGCTCCTACAATGAGCAGTTCTTC. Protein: CASSELQSSYNEQFF.

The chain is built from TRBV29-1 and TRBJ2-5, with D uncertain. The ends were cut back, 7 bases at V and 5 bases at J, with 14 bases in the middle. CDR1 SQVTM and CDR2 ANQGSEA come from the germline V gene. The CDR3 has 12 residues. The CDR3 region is CSAQLPEETQYF. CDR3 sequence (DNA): TGCAGCGCCCAACTCCCGGAGGAGACCCAGTACTTC.

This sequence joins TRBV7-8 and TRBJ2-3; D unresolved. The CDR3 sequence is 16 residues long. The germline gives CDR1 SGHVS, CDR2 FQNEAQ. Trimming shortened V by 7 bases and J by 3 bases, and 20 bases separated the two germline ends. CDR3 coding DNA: TGTGCCAGCACCCGGGTGGGGAAGGTCCTTACAGATACGCAGTATTTT. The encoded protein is CASTRVGKVLTDTQYF.

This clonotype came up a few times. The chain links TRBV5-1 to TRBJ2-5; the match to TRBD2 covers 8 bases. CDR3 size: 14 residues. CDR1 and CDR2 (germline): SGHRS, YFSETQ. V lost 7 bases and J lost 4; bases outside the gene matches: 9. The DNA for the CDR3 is TGCGCCAGCGGTCCGGGACTAGTTGCAGAGACCCAGTACTTC. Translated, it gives CASGPGLVAETQYF. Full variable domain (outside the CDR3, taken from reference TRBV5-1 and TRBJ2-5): KAGVTQTPRYLIKTRGQQVTLSCSPISGHRSVSWYQQTPGQGLQFLFEYFSETQRNKGNFPGRFSGRQFSNSRSEMNVSTLELGDSALYLCASGPGLVAETQYFGPGTRLLVL.

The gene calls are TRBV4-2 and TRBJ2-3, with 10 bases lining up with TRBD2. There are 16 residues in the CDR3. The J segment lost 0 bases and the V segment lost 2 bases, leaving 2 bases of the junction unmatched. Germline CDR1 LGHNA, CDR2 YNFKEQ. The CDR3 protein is CASSQLAGESTDTQYF. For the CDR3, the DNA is TGTGCCAGCAGCCAACTAGCGGGGGAAAGCACAGATACGCAGTATTTT.

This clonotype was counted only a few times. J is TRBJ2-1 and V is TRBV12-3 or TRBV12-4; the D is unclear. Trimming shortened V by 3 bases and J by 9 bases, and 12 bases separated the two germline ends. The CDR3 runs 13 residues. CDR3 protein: CASSFTLSGEQFF. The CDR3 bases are TGTGCCAGCAGTTTTACACTATCCGGTGAGCAGTTCTTC.

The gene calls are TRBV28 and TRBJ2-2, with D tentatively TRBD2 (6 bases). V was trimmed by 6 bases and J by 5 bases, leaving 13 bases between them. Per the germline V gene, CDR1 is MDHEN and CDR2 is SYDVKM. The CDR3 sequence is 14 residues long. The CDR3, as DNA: TGTGCCAGCAGGGAGGGGAGGTATACCGGGGAGCTGTTTTTT. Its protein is CASREGRYTGELFF.

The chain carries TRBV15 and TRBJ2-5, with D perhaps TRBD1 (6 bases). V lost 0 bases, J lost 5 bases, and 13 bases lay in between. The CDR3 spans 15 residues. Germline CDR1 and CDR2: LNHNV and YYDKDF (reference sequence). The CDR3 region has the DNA TGTGCCACCAGCAGAGATGGGGGCGGAGAGGAGACCCAGTACTTC. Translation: CATSRDGGGEETQYF.

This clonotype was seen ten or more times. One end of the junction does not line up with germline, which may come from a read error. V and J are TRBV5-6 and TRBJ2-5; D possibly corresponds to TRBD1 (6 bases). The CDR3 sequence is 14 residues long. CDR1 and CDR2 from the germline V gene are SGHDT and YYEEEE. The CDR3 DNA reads TGCGCCAGCAGCTTACAGGGTTACCAAGAGACCCAGTACTTC. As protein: CASSLQGYQETQYF.

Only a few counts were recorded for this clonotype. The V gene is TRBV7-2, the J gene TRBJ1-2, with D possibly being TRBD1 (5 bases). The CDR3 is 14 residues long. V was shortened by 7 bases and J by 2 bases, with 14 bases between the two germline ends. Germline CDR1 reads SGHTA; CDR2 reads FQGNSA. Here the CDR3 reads CASTQTGGNYGYTF. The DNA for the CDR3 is TGTGCCAGCACCCAGACTGGGGGAAACTATGGCTACACCTTC.

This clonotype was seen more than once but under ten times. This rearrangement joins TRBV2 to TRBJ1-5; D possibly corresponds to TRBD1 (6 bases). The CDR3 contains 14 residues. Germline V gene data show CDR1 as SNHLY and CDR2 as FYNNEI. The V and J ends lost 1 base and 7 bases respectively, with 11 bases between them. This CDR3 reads CASSEVRGGQPQHF. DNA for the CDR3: TGTGCCAGCAGTGAAGTCAGGGGCGGCCAGCCCCAGCATTTT.

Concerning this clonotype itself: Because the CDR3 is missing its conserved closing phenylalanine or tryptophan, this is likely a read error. CDR3 amino acids: CASVGRRLSGANVLTL. CDR3 DNA: TGTGCCAGCGTAGGTCGTCGGCTCTCTGGGGCCAACGTCCTGACTCTC. This chain links TRBV14 with TRBJ2-6; no clear D. Trimming pared 8 bases from V and 0 bases from J, leaving 14 bases between. The length of the CDR3 is 16 residues. The germline CDR1 and CDR2 sequences are SGHDN and FVKESK.

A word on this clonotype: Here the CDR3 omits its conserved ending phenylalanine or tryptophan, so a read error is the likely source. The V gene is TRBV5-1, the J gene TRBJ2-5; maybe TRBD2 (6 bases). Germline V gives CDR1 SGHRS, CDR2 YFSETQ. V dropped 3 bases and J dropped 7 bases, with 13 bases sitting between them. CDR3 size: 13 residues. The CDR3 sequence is CASSWEAARTQYL. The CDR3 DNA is TGCGCCAGCAGCTGGGAGGCAGCGAGGACCCAGTACTTG.

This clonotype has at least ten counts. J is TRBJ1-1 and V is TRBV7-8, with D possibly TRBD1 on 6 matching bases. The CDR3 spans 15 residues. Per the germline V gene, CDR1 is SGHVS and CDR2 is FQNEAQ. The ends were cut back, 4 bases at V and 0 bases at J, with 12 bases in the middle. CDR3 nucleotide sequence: TGTGCCAGCAGCTCTTCACAGGGCCTGAACACTGAAGCTTTCTTT. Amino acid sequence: CASSSSQGLNTEAFF.

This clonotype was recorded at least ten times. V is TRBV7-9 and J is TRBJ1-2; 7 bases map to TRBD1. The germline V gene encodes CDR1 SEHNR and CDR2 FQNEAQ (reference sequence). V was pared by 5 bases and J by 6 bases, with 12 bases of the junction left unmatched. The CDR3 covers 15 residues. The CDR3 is CASSEQQGTGDGYTF. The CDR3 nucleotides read TGTGCCAGCAGCGAACAACAGGGGACTGGGGATGGCTACACCTTC.

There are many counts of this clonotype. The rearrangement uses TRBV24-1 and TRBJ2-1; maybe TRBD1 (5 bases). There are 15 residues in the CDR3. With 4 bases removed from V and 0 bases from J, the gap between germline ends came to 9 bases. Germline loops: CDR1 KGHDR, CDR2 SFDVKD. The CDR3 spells CATSDPQGSYNEQFF. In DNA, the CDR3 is TGTGCCACCAGTGACCCCCAGGGCTCCTACAATGAGCAGTTCTTC.

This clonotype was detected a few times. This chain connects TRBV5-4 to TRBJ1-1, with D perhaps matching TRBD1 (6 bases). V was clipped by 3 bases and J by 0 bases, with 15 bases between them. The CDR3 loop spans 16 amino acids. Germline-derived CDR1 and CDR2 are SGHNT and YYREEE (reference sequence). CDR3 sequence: CASSYDTGTMNTEAFF. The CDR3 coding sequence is TGTGCCAGCAGCTATGATACAGGGACAATGAACACTGAAGCTTTCTTT.

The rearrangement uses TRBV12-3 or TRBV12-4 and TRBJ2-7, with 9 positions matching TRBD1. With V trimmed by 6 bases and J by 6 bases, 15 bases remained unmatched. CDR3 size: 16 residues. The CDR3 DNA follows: TGTGCCAGCAGACCTGGATCGGGACAGGGAGGAGGCGAGCAGTACTTC. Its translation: CASRPGSGQGGGEQYF.

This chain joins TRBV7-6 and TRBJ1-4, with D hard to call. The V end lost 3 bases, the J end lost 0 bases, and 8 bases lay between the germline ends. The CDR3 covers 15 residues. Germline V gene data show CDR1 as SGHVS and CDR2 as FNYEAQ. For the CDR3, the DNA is TGTGCCAGCAGCTTCTACACAGCAACTAATGAAAAACTGTTTTTT. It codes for CASSFYTATNEKLFF.

In nucleotides, the CDR3 is TGCAGCGCCCAAAATCAGAAAATGACGGGACAGGGGTATAACACTGAAGCTTTCTTT. Its protein product is CSAQNQKMTGQGYNTEAFF. This sequence joins TRBV29-1 and TRBJ1-1; 10 positions agree with TRBD1. V was pared by 7 bases and J by 2 bases, with 22 bases of the junction left unmatched. The CDR3 loop spans 19 amino acids. Germline-derived CDR1 and CDR2 are SQVTM and ANQGSEA.

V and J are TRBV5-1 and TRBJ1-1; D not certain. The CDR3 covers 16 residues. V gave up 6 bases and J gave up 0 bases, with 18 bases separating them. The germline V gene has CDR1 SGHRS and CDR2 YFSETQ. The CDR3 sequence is CASTPLAREMNTEAFF. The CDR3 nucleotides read TGCGCCAGCACCCCCCTCGCCCGGGAAATGAACACTGAAGCTTTCTTT.

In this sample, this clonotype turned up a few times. CDR3 nucleotides: TGTGCCAGCAGCTATCTATCCTACGAGCAGTACTTC. Translating it yields CASSYLSYEQYF. The chain joins TRBV7-2 to TRBJ2-7, with D uncertain. The CDR3 runs 12 residues. Trimming stripped 4 bases from V and 1 base from J, with 5 bases between. Germline assignment: CDR1 SGHTA and CDR2 FQGNSA.

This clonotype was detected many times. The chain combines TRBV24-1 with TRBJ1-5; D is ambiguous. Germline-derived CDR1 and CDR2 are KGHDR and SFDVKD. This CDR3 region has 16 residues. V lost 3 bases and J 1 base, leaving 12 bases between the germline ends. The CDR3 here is CATSDGRRGSNQPQHF. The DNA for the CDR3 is TGTGCCACCAGTGATGGGCGGAGAGGAAGCAATCAGCCCCAGCATTTT.

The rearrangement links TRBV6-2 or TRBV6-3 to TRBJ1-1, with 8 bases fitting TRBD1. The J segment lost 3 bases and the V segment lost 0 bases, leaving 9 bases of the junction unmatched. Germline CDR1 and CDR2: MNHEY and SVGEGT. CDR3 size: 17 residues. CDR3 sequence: CASSYSIRTGRDTEAFF. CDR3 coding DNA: TGTGCCAGCAGTTACTCGATCCGGACAGGGAGGGACACTGAAGCTTTCTTT.